This T cell receptor beta chain originates from a study of T cell responses to AZD1222 COVID-19 vaccine. Regarding the study as a whole: When two AZD1222 doses had been given, Spike-specific TCR breadth and depth rose. Possibly, clonal diversity was underestimated; donors were largely white British and included more females.

About this clone: Its target is not known.

Assay: immunoSEQ multiplex PCR; the TCRdb copy retains only in-frame clones and omits some. The data show some 150,000 clones, with approximately 85% seen just once and 7.9% held by the top ten. Material: peripheral blood, obtained 28 days after the second dose of the MenACWY control vaccine. The origin of this receptor is an adult who received the MenACWY meningococcal vaccine as a control.

The CDR3 coding sequence is TGTGCCATCGTTCCAAGCCCGGGACACCTCGTGGGCTACACCTTC. Its protein product is CAIVPSPGHLVGYTF. V gene TRBV6-5 combines with J gene TRBJ1-2; D possibly corresponds to TRBD1 (6 bases). Germline CDR1 is MNHEY and CDR2 is SVGAGI. Trimming stripped 10 bases from V and 8 bases from J, with 26 bases between. The CDR3 totals 15 residues.